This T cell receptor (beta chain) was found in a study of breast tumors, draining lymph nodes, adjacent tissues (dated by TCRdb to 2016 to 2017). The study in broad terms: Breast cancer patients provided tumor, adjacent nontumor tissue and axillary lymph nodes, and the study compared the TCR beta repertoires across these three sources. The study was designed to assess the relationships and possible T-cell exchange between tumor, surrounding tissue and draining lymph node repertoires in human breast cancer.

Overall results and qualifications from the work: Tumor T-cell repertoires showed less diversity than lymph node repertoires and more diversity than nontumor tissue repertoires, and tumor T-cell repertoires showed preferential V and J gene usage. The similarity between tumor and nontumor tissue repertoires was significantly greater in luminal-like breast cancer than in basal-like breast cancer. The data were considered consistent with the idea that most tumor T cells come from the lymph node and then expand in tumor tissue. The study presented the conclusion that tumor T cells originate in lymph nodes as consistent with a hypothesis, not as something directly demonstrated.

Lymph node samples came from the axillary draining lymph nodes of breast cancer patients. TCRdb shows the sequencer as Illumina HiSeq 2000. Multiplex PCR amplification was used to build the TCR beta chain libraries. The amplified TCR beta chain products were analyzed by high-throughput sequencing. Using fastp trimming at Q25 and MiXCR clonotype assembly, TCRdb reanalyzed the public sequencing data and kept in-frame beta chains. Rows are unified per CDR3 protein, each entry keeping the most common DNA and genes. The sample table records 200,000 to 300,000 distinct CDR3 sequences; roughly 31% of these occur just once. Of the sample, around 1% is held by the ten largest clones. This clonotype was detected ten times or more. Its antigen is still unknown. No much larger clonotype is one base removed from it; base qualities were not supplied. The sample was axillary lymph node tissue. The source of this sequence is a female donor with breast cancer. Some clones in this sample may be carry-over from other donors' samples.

The CDR3 has the sequence CASSVVAGGPNTGELFF. The DNA is as follows: TGTGCCAGCAGCGTAGTAGCGGGAGGGCCGAACACCGGGGAGCTGTTTTTT. The chain links TRBV9 with TRBJ2-2, with 11 bases aligning to TRBD2. There are 17 amino acids in the CDR3, from cysteine to phenylalanine inclusive. Only the CDR3 DNA is retained, 51 bases long and in frame from the first base. The germline V end is reduced by 0 bases and the J end by 0 bases; junction bases left unmatched: 1. As encoded in the germline V gene, CDR1 is SGDLS while CDR2 is YYNGEE.